This passage covers 12 T cell receptor beta chains from one sample sequenced in a study of blood T cell repertoires in COVID-19. Clones were read by immunoSEQ multiplex PCR, and TCRdb kept only the in-frame ones, dropping some. The table includes 350,000 to 550,000 clones, 85% to 90% detected once. The source material was PBMCs or T cells enriched from blood (not recorded which). These receptors were taken from a man aged 25-45 years who had recovered from COVID-19.

The genes are TRBV7-3 and TRBJ2-5; 10 bases map to TRBD1. Germline CDR1 and CDR2: SGHTA and FQGTGA. The V gene end was trimmed by 5 bases and the J gene end by 4 bases; junction bases not matched to a gene: 7. This CDR3 comprises 15 residues. The CDR3 nucleotides read TGTGCCAGCAGCCCGTCGGGACAGGGGTCAGAGACCCAGTACTTC. Amino acids: CASSPSGQGSETQYF.

This chain uses TRBV7-9 with TRBJ1-1; TRBD1 might be the D (5 bases). This CDR3 spans 15 amino acids. Germline loops: CDR1 SEHNR, CDR2 FQNEAQ (reference sequence). With 0 bases removed from V and 8 bases from J, the gap between germline ends came to 16 bases. The DNA for the CDR3 is TGTGCCAGCAGCTTAGCGCCTATGGGGCCTGAAGAAGCTTTCTTT. The encoded protein is CASSLAPMGPEEAFF. Based on the CDR3 plus reference TRBV7-9 and TRBJ1-1, the full variable domain is DTGVSQNPRHKITKRGQNVTFRCDPISEHNRLYWYRQTLGQGPEFLTYFQNEAQLEKSRLLSDRFSAERPKGSFSTLEIQRTEQGDSAMYLCASSLAPMGPEEAFFGQGTRLTVV.

The chain has TRBV11-1 and TRBJ2-3; tentatively, D is TRBD1 (5 bases). Germline CDR1 and CDR2: SGHAT and FQDESV (reference sequence). The V gene lost 3 bases and the J gene lost 5 bases, with 15 bases spanning the gap. This CDR3 comprises 15 residues. The CDR3, as DNA: TGTGCCAGCAGCTTCTGGGGCAGGGAAGAAGATACGCAGTATTTT. It codes for CASSFWGREEDTQYF.

The rearrangement joins TRBV7-3 to TRBJ1-2; D is perhaps TRBD1 (5 bases). CDR1 SGHTA and CDR2 FQGTGA come from the germline V gene. Trimming shortened V by 4 bases and J by 4 bases, and 16 bases separated the two germline ends. The CDR3 extends over 15 amino acids. The CDR3, as DNA: TGTGCCAGCAGCTCCCTGGGGCAGGATACCTATGGCTACACCTTC. Its protein product is CASSSLGQDTYGYTF.

The gene calls are TRBV12-3 or TRBV12-4 and TRBJ1-4; no reliable D call. The CDR3 is 11 residues long. Trimming took off 3 bases at V and 13 bases at J, with 9 bases between the two ends. The CDR3 sequence is CASSLGSGLFF. Written as DNA, the CDR3 is TGTGCCAGCAGTTTGGGCAGTGGACTGTTTTTT.

The chain couples TRBV30 to TRBJ1-6; 8 bases are shared with TRBD1. With V trimmed by 5 bases and J by 7 bases, 10 bases remained unmatched. The CDR3 contains 15 residues. CDR1 is GTSNPN, CDR2 SVGIG, per germline (reference sequence). The DNA of the CDR3 is TGTGCCTGGCATCATCCGGGACAGGAAAATTCACCCCTCCACTTT. This gives the protein CAWHHPGQENSPLHF.

The V call is TRBV19, the J call TRBJ2-6; TRBD2 aligns across 8 bases. Trimming at V came to 1 base and at J to 4 bases, leaving 6 bases not matched to a gene. The length of the CDR3 is 17 residues. Germline V lookup: CDR1 LNHDA, CDR2 SQIVND (reference sequence). In DNA form, the CDR3 reads TGTGCCAGTAGTATAGCGGGAGGGCCTGGAGGGGCCAACGTCCTGACTTTC. Translating gives CASSIAGGPGGANVLTF. Drawing the rest from reference TRBV19 and TRBJ2-6, the complete variable domain is DGGITQSPKYLFRKEGQNVTLSCEQNLNHDAMYWYRQDPGQGLRLIYYSQIVNDFQKGDIAEGYSVSREKKESFPLTVTSAQKNPTAFYLCASSIAGGPGGANVLTFGAGSRLTVL.

The chain has TRBV6-5 and TRBJ2-5; D gene ambiguous. The CDR3 is made up of 13 amino acids. Between the trimmed V and J ends, which lost 2 bases and 0 bases, there was a span of 4 bases. Germline V CDR1 and CDR2: MNHEY, SVGAGI. The CDR3 sequence: CASSYEYQETQYF. CDR3 DNA: TGTGCCAGCAGTTACGAGTACCAAGAGACCCAGTACTTC.

This sequence joins TRBV24-1 and TRBJ2-7; D unclear. This CDR3 comprises 12 residues. Trimming pared 3 bases from V and 3 bases from J, leaving 5 bases between. Per germline, CDR1 KGHDR and CDR2 SFDVKD. CDR3 DNA sequence: TGTGCCACCAGTGATACCGGCTACGAGCAGTACTTC. It encodes CATSDTGYEQYF.

This clone was recorded only once. V usage is TRBV4-1 and J usage is TRBJ2-3; 11 bases fit TRBD2. CDR1 is MGHRA, CDR2 YSYEKL, per germline. V gave up 3 bases and J gave up 7 bases; unmatched junction bases: 6. The CDR3 totals 15 residues. CDR3 nucleotides: TGCGCCAGCAGCCAGGTGACTAGCGGGATGAATACGCAGTATTTT. Its protein product is CASSQVTSGMNTQYF.

The chain recombines TRBV10-3 with TRBJ2-1, with 9 bases that match TRBD2. Trimming at V came to 5 bases and at J to 3 bases, leaving 5 bases not matched to a gene. CDR3 length equals 15 residues. The V gene's germline CDR1 is ENHRY and CDR2 SYGVKD. CDR3 nucleotide sequence: TGTGCCATCAGTTTAGCGGGAGAGTACTACAATGAGCAGTTCTTC. As protein: CAISLAGEYYNEQFF.

CDR3 bases: TGTGCCAGCAGGCGGTCGAACACTGAAGCTTTCTTT. It yields the protein CASRRSNTEAFF. The chain uses TRBV28 and TRBJ1-1; D ambiguous. Germline V gene lookup returns CDR1 MDHEN and CDR2 SYDVKM. Trimming took 6 bases from V and 1 from J, leaving 6 bases between them. This CDR3 comprises 12 residues.